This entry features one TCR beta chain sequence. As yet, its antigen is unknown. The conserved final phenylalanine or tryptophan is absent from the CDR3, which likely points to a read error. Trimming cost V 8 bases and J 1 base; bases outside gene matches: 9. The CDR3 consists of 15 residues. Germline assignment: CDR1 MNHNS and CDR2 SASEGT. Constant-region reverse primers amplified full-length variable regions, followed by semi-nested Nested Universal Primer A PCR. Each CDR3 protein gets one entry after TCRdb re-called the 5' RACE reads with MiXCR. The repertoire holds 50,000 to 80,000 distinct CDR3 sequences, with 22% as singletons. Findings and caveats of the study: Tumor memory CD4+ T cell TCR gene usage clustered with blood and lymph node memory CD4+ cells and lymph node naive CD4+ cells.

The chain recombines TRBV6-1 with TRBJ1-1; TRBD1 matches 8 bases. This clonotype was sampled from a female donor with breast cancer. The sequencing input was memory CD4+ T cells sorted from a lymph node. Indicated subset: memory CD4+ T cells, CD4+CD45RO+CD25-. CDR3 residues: CASLFRTGRNTEAFL. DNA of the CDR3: TGTGCCAGCCTATTCCGGACAGGGAGGAACACTGAAGCTTTCCTT.